The source of this TCR beta chain is a study of post-analysis software for immune sequencing data. Study outcomes and limitations: Comparison of patients with controls showed roughly five TRBV segments more frequent in patients, TRBV5-6, TRBV5-1 and TRBV20-1 among them. When the samples were clustered directly with F measure, those that had been prepared in the same batch showed strong co-clustering.

This CDR3 comprises 16 residues. Built from TCR beta cDNA, the libraries had unique molecular identifiers in them. Input populations of roughly 0.9 to 10 million T cells gave rise to hundreds of thousands of cDNA molecules. TCRdb re-called the PCR reads through MiXCR, storing one row per CDR3 protein. The table lists approximately 770,000 distinct CDR3 sequences, around 45% of them singletons. A note on this clonotype: Its antigen is still unknown.

The chain has TRBV21-1 and TRBJ2-1; the table calls TRBD2, which could not be checked here. TRBV21-1 is classified as a pseudogene. This sequence originates from a girl aged 10 to 17 with multiple sclerosis. Specimen: blood. The CDR3 is CASTLSGGSSYNEQFF. The CDR3 region has the DNA TGTGCCAGCACCCTTAGCGGGGGGAGCTCCTACAATGAGCAGTTCTTC.